This is a list of T cell receptor beta chains from one sample in a study of cytomegalovirus exposure and HLA in healthy donors. Produced via immunoSEQ multiplex PCR; TCRdb's table is partial and in-frame only. This table has 200,000 or so clones, 80% to 85% appearing once. The sequenced sample consisted of PBMCs. Receptor source: a boy aged 2-15 years in good health and CMV-seronegative. CDR3s include the opening cysteine and the closing phenylalanine or tryptophan. D genes are given only for firm matches. Clone size, where shown, is once, few, many, or a class for clones that have expanded.

J gene: TRBJ2-7
V gene: TRBV13
clone size: NA
D gene: TRBD2
CDR3 DNA: TGTGCCAGCAGCCGGGGGACTAGCGGGAAAACCTACGAGCAGTACTTC
CDR3 protein: CASSRGTSGKTYEQYF

J gene: TRBJ1-5
V gene: TRBV27
clone size: NA
D gene: NA
CDR3 DNA: TGTGCCAGTAGAGGAAGAACGGAACCATATAGCAATCAGCCCCAGCATTTT
CDR3 protein: CASRGRTEPYSNQPQHF

J gene: TRBJ2-7
V gene: TRBV21-1
clone size: NA
D gene: NA
CDR3 DNA: TGTGCCAGCAGCAAAAACAGGGGTTGCTCCTACGAGCAGTACTTC
CDR3 protein: CASSKNRGCSYEQYF

J gene: TRBJ1-1
V gene: TRBV19
clone size: NA
D gene: NA
CDR3 DNA: TGTGCCAGTAGCAGGGGTGTCGCTGAAGCTTTCTTT
CDR3 protein: CASSRGVAEAFF

J gene: TRBJ2-5
V gene: TRBV7-9
clone size: NA
D gene: NA
CDR3 DNA: TGTGCCAGCAGCGCCGAAGGGGGGGCCGGTGAGACCCAGTACTTC
CDR3 protein: CASSAEGGAGETQYF

J gene: TRBJ2-1
V gene: TRBV6-5
clone size: NA
D gene: NA
CDR3 DNA: TGTGCCAGCAGTTACTGGAGAGCAAATGAGCAGTTCTTC
CDR3 protein: CASSYWRANEQFF

J gene: TRBJ1-5
V gene: TRBV28
clone size: once
D gene: TRBD1
CDR3 DNA: TGTGCCAGCAGTTTTGGGACAGGGGGCCAGCCCCAGCATTTT
CDR3 protein: CASSFGTGGQPQHF

J gene: TRBJ1-5
V gene: TRBV19
clone size: once
D gene: NA
CDR3 DNA: TGTGCCAGTAGTATCGGGGGCAATCAGCCCCAGCATTTT
CDR3 protein: CASSIGGNQPQHF

J gene: TRBJ2-3
V gene: TRBV9
clone size: NA
D gene: TRBD1
CDR3 DNA: TGTGCCAGCAGCGAGAGGGGACAGGGGGATACGCAGTATTTT
CDR3 protein: CASSERGQGDTQYF

J gene: TRBJ1-2
V gene: TRBV27
clone size: NA
D gene: TRBD1
CDR3 DNA: TGTGCCAGCAGTTTGGGACAGGGCTTTAGGGGCTACACCTTC
CDR3 protein: CASSLGQGFRGYTF

J gene: TRBJ2-7
V gene: TRBV19
clone size: NA
D gene: TRBD2
CDR3 DNA: TGTGCCAGTAGTCCCCTCTATAGCGGGGGGGCCTACGAGCAGTACTTC
CDR3 protein: CASSPLYSGGAYEQYF

J gene: TRBJ2-7
V gene: TRBV15
clone size: NA
D gene: TRBD1
CDR3 DNA: TGTGCCACCAGCAGAGAGACAGGGGGTGTCGACGAGCAGTACTTC
CDR3 protein: CATSRETGGVDEQYF

J gene: TRBJ2-1
V gene: TRBV21-1
clone size: NA
D gene: NA
CDR3 DNA: TGTGCCAGCAGCAAAGTAGGACAGGGGATGGATGAGCAGTTCTTC
CDR3 protein: CASSKVGQGMDEQFF

J gene: TRBJ2-5
V gene: TRBV27
clone size: NA
D gene: TRBD1
CDR3 DNA: TGTGCCAGCAGGGACAGGGGGGGAAAGACCCAGTACTTC
CDR3 protein: CASRDRGGKTQYF

J gene: TRBJ1-1
V gene: TRBV4-1
clone size: NA
D gene: NA
CDR3 DNA: TGCGCCAGCAGCCAAGGGGAGGGGCCGAACACTGAAGCTTTCTTT
CDR3 protein: CASSQGEGPNTEAFF

J gene: TRBJ1-5
V gene: TRBV5-6
clone size: NA
D gene: NA
CDR3 DNA: TGTGCCAGCAGCTTGGGACAGTTGGGCAATCAGCCCCAGCATTTT
CDR3 protein: CASSLGQLGNQPQHF

J gene: TRBJ2-1
V gene: TRBV11-3
clone size: NA
D gene: TRBD2
CDR3 DNA: TGTGCCAGCAGCTCCGGACTAGCGGGGGTTTCCAATGAGCAGTTCTTC
CDR3 protein: CASSSGLAGVSNEQFF

J gene: TRBJ2-3
V gene: TRBV27
clone size: NA
D gene: TRBD2
CDR3 DNA: TGTGCCAGCAGTTTACTAGCGGGAGTTCCAGATACGCAGTATTTT
CDR3 protein: CASSLLAGVPDTQYF

J gene: TRBJ1-5
V gene: TRBV30
clone size: NA
D gene: NA
CDR3 DNA: TGTGCCTGGAGTGTACTTGAAAGCAATCAGCCCCAGCATTTT
CDR3 protein: CAWSVLESNQPQHF

J gene: TRBJ2-1
V gene: TRBV6-1
clone size: few
D gene: TRBD2
CDR3 DNA: TGTGCCAGCAGATTCCTAGCGGGAGCCTCCAATGAGCAGTTCTTC
CDR3 protein: CASRFLAGASNEQFF

J gene: TRBJ1-4
V gene: TRBV5-1
clone size: few
D gene: TRBD1
CDR3 DNA: TGCGCCAGCAGCTTGGTTGGGGGACAGGGTAGGAATGAAAAACTGTTTTTT
CDR3 protein: CASSLVGGQGRNEKLFF

J gene: TRBJ2-1
V gene: TRBV5-6
clone size: few
D gene: TRBD2
CDR3 DNA: TGTGCCAGCAGCTTGGACGGGAGGGGGGTCAATGAGCAGTTCTTC
CDR3 protein: CASSLDGRGVNEQFF

J gene: TRBJ2-2
V gene: TRBV6-1
clone size: NA
D gene: TRBD2
CDR3 DNA: TGTGCCAGCAGTGAACGCACTAGCGGGGGTCCTACCGGGGAGCTGTTTTTT
CDR3 protein: CASSERTSGGPTGELFF

J gene: TRBJ2-5
V gene: TRBV10-2
clone size: NA
D gene: NA
CDR3 DNA: TGCGCCAGCACTAGGGGGGAGACCCAGTACTTC
CDR3 protein: CASTRGETQYF

J gene: TRBJ2-3
V gene: TRBV6-5
clone size: few
D gene: TRBD2
CDR3 DNA: TGTGCCACCGGGCGTGGGCGGGAGGTAGATACGCAGTATTTT
CDR3 protein: CATGRGREVDTQYF

J gene: TRBJ2-2
V gene: TRBV28
clone size: NA
D gene: TRBD2
CDR3 DNA: TGTGCCAGCAGTTTGGGACTAGCGGTCCACACCGGGGAGCTGTTTTTT
CDR3 protein: CASSLGLAVHTGELFF

J gene: TRBJ2-1
V gene: TRBV7-8
clone size: NA
D gene: TRBD2
CDR3 DNA: TGTGCCAGCAGCTTAGGTAGACTAGCGGTAGGTACCTCCTACAATGAGCAGTTCTTC
CDR3 protein: CASSLGRLAVGTSYNEQFF

J gene: TRBJ1-4
V gene: TRBV6-1
clone size: once
D gene: TRBD1
CDR3 DNA: TGTGCCAGCAGTGGGACAGGGGATCTGGAAAAACTGTTTTTT
CDR3 protein: CASSGTGDLEKLFF

J gene: TRBJ1-4
V gene: TRBV4-1
clone size: NA
D gene: TRBD1
CDR3 DNA: TGCGCCAGCACCAGACAGGGGGCGTATGAAAAACTGTTTTTT
CDR3 protein: CASTRQGAYEKLFF

J gene: TRBJ2-3
V gene: TRBV7-9
clone size: NA
D gene: TRBD1
CDR3 DNA: TGTGCCAGCAGATATGGACAGGGGGGAACAGATACGCAGTATTTT
CDR3 protein: CASRYGQGGTDTQYF

J gene: TRBJ1-1
V gene: TRBV27
clone size: NA
D gene: TRBD1
CDR3 DNA: TGTGCCAGCAGTTTACAGGGGGCGAGGACTGAAGCTTTCTTT
CDR3 protein: CASSLQGARTEAFF

J gene: TRBJ1-6
V gene: TRBV6-1
clone size: NA
D gene: TRBD1
CDR3 DNA: TGTGCCAGCAGTGAAAAGACAGGGGACAATTCACCCTTCCACTTT
CDR3 protein: CASSEKTGDNSPFHF

J gene: TRBJ2-2
V gene: TRBV5-1
clone size: NA
D gene: NA
CDR3 DNA: TGCGCCAGCAGCTTAAGTAGGGGAGGCACCGGGGAGCTGTTTTTT
CDR3 protein: CASSLSRGGTGELFF

J gene: TRBJ2-3
V gene: TRBV6-1
clone size: once
D gene: TRBD2
CDR3 DNA: TGTGCCAGCAGTGAAAGGCCGCCTACTAGCGGGAGGGCCCCGTATACGCAGTATTTT
CDR3 protein: CASSERPPTSGRAPYTQYF

J gene: TRBJ2-6
V gene: TRBV5-4
clone size: NA
D gene: TRBD1
CDR3 DNA: TGTGCCAGCAGCTTCCCTACAGGGGGCCGGGTTCCCGGGGCCAACGTCCTGACTTTC
CDR3 protein: CASSFPTGGRVPGANVLTF

J gene: TRBJ2-7
V gene: TRBV4-2
clone size: NA
D gene: TRBD2
CDR3 DNA: TGTGCCAGCAGCTCCGGACTAGCGGGGGAAGCCTACGAGCAGTACTTC
CDR3 protein: CASSSGLAGEAYEQYF

J gene: TRBJ1-1
V gene: TRBV7-3
clone size: NA
D gene: NA
CDR3 DNA: TGTGCCAGCAGCCAGGGCCCGGACACTGAAGCTTTCTTT
CDR3 protein: CASSQGPDTEAFF

J gene: TRBJ2-1
V gene: TRBV5-1
clone size: NA
D gene: NA
CDR3 DNA: TGCGCCAGCAGCCCGATCGCGGCGGAAAACAATGAGCAGTTCTTC
CDR3 protein: CASSPIAAENNEQFF

J gene: TRBJ2-3
V gene: TRBV11-2
clone size: NA
D gene: NA
CDR3 DNA: TGTGCCAGCAGCTCCCAGCGTTCAGATACGCAGTATTTT
CDR3 protein: CASSSQRSDTQYF

J gene: TRBJ2-7
V gene: TRBV10-1
clone size: NA
D gene: TRBD2
CDR3 DNA: TGCGCCAGCAGTGAGCTCCAGCGGGGGGTGATCGAGCAGTACTTC
CDR3 protein: CASSELQRGVIEQYF

J gene: TRBJ2-3
V gene: TRBV4-1
clone size: NA
D gene: TRBD2
CDR3 DNA: TGCGCCAGCAGCCAAGAACTAGCGGGAGTCGAAGATACGCAGTATTTT
CDR3 protein: CASSQELAGVEDTQYF

J gene: TRBJ1-5
V gene: TRBV6-5
clone size: NA
D gene: TRBD1
CDR3 DNA: TGTGCCAGCAGCCGGGGACAGCGAAATCAGCCCCAGCATTTT
CDR3 protein: CASSRGQRNQPQHF

J gene: TRBJ2-3
V gene: TRBV28
clone size: NA
D gene: NA
CDR3 DNA: TGTGCCAGCAGCGAAGACTCAGATACGCAGTATTTT
CDR3 protein: CASSEDSDTQYF

J gene: TRBJ1-2
V gene: TRBV9
clone size: few
D gene: NA
CDR3 DNA: TGTGCCAGCAGCGCCGACAGTCGGGGGGGCTACACCTTC
CDR3 protein: CASSADSRGGYTF

J gene: TRBJ2-1
V gene: TRBV6-5
clone size: few
D gene: TRBD1
CDR3 DNA: TGTGCCAGCAGTGGGGACAGACCTACCGATGAGCAGTTCTTC
CDR3 protein: CASSGDRPTDEQFF

J gene: TRBJ2-5
V gene: TRBV9
clone size: once
D gene: NA
CDR3 DNA: TGTGCCAGCAGCGTAGGGACTCCACGGGAGACCCAGTACTTC
CDR3 protein: CASSVGTPRETQYF

J gene: TRBJ2-1
V gene: TRBV5-5
clone size: NA
D gene: TRBD2
CDR3 DNA: TGTGCCAGCAGCCCGCTAGCGGGAGGGTCCAATGAGCAGTTCTTC
CDR3 protein: CASSPLAGGSNEQFF

J gene: TRBJ2-7
V gene: TRBV2
clone size: NA
D gene: NA
CDR3 DNA: TGTGCCAGCCTGGATGCGACTAGGTTAGTCTACGAGCAGTACTTC
CDR3 protein: CASLDATRLVYEQYF

J gene: TRBJ1-6
V gene: TRBV27
clone size: NA
D gene: NA
CDR3 DNA: TGTGCCAGCAGTTTGATGCAGGACTCCTATAATTCACCCCTCCACTTT
CDR3 protein: CASSLMQDSYNSPLHF

J gene: TRBJ2-6
V gene: TRBV9
clone size: NA
D gene: TRBD1
CDR3 DNA: TGTGCCAGCAGCGTATGGGGGACAGATCCCTCTGGGGCCAACGTCCTGACTTTC
CDR3 protein: CASSVWGTDPSGANVLTF

J gene: TRBJ2-3
V gene: TRBV11-1
clone size: NA
D gene: NA
CDR3 DNA: TGTGCCAGCAGCTACTCTAGCACAGATACGCAGTATTTT
CDR3 protein: CASSYSSTDTQYF

J gene: TRBJ2-1
V gene: TRBV29-1
clone size: NA
D gene: NA
CDR3 DNA: TGCAGCGTTGAGGAGGGGTTGAAAGCCTACAATGAGCAGTTCTTC
CDR3 protein: CSVEEGLKAYNEQFF

J gene: TRBJ2-7
V gene: TRBV23-1
clone size: NA
D gene: TRBD2
CDR3 DNA: TGCGCCAGCAGGGGGACTAGCGGGGAACTTCTCCACGAGCAGTACTTC
CDR3 protein: CASRGTSGELLHEQYF

J gene: TRBJ2-7
V gene: TRBV7-6
clone size: NA
D gene: TRBD1
CDR3 DNA: TGTGCCAGCAGCCTCCGCCCGGGACAGAAGAGGGGCGAGCAGTACTTC
CDR3 protein: CASSLRPGQKRGEQYF